The 21 T cell receptor beta chains presented below share a single source sample, sequenced in a study of blood T cell repertoires in COVID-19. TCRdb's copy holds only in-frame clones and misses some; the assay was immunoSEQ multiplex PCR. Of roughly 200,000 clones detected, 80% to 90% appear once; the ten largest clones hold about 2.2%. The sequenced sample consisted of PBMCs or T cells enriched from blood (not recorded which). The origin of the receptors is a woman in her thirties or forties with acute COVID-19.

This chain joins TRBV3-1 (or the pseudogene TRBV3-2) and TRBJ2-1; TRBD2 aligns across 8 bases. This CDR3 is built from 12 residues. Germline V gives CDR1 LGHDT, CDR2 YNNKEL (reference sequence). Trimming took 4 bases from V and 9 from J; bases not matched to a gene: 2. The CDR3 nucleotides are TGTGCCAGCAGCCCAGCGGGGGCTGAGCAGTTCTTC. It codes for CASSPAGAEQFF.

The chain recombines TRBV30 with TRBJ1-3; no firm D call. The CDR3 length is 13 residues. Trimming pared 3 bases from V and 0 bases from J, leaving 6 bases between. Germline CDR1 GTSNPN, CDR2 SVGIG (reference sequence). CDR3 DNA: TGTGCCTGGAGGTTGGCCTCTGGAAACACCATATATTTT. Protein product: CAWRLASGNTIYF.

The V gene is TRBV9, the J gene TRBJ2-1, with 7 bases aligning to TRBD2. CDR3 size: 14 residues. CDR1 SGDLS and CDR2 YYNGEE come from the germline V gene. V lost 5 bases and J lost 8; bases outside the gene matches: 10. The CDR3 loop is CASRGRSGDYEQFF. CDR3 coding DNA: TGTGCCAGCAGGGGCCGGAGCGGGGACTATGAGCAGTTCTTC.

The rearrangement links TRBV19 to TRBJ1-2; 8 bases align to TRBD1. V lost 7 bases and J lost 4; bases outside the gene matches: 5. CDR1 is LNHDA, CDR2 SQIVND, per germline (reference sequence). The CDR3 has 13 amino acids. As DNA, the CDR3 is TGTGCCAGTAAACAACAGGGGGTCTATGGCTACACCTTC. It is translated as CASKQQGVYGYTF.

The J gene is TRBJ1-6, the V gene TRBV5-1; a weak D match, TRBD1 (5 bases). The germline V and J ends were trimmed by 5 bases and 9 bases, with 18 bases remaining between them. The CDR3 extends over 15 amino acids. Per germline, CDR1 SGHRS and CDR2 YFSETQ. The CDR3 is CASRGSGQEGSPLHF. CDR3 nucleotide sequence: TGCGCCAGCAGGGGATCGGGGCAGGAGGGTTCACCCCTCCACTTT.

This clone was detected only a few times. The chain couples TRBV9 to TRBJ2-1; no clear D gene. This CDR3 is built from 15 residues. Germline V lookup: CDR1 SGDLS, CDR2 YYNGEE. V was cut by 3 bases and J by 2 bases, with 12 bases left in between. For the CDR3, the DNA is TGTGCCAGCAGCGCCTCGGGTGCCACCTACAATGAGCAGTTCTTC. It encodes CASSASGATYNEQFF. Full variable domain (remainder filled in from reference TRBV9 and TRBJ2-1): DSGVTQTPKHLITATGQRVTLRCSPRSGDLSVYWYQQSLDQGLQFLIQYYNGEERAKGNILERFSAQQFPDLHSELNLSSLELGDSALYFCASSASGATYNEQFFGPGTRLTVL.

The V and J genes are TRBV19 and TRBJ2-7, with a possible D match to TRBD1 (6 bases). Germline loops: CDR1 LNHDA, CDR2 SQIVND (reference sequence). The ends were cut back, 8 bases at V and 3 bases at J, with 11 bases in the middle. This CDR3 comprises 12 residues. CDR3 in amino acids: CASQQGDYEQYF. The CDR3 DNA is TGTGCCAGTCAACAGGGTGACTACGAGCAGTACTTC.

The chain has TRBV7-9 and TRBJ1-5; D not resolved. Trimming left V 3 bases short and J 1 base short, with 10 bases between. This CDR3 spans 15 amino acids. The germline V gene encodes CDR1 SEHNR and CDR2 FQNEAQ (reference sequence). CDR3 sequence reads: CASSFSGSSNQPQHF. CDR3 in DNA: TGTGCCAGCAGCTTTTCGGGGTCGAGCAATCAGCCCCAGCATTTT.

This chain uses TRBV5-4 with TRBJ2-7, with TRBD1 matching 10 bases. CDR1 is SGHNT, CDR2 YYREEE, per germline (reference sequence). This CDR3 spans 13 amino acids. With 4 bases clipped from V and 4 bases from J, the junction kept 2 bases outside the gene matches. The DNA for the CDR3 is TGTGCCAGCAGCCGGGACAGGGGTTACGAGCAGTACTTC. It codes for CASSRDRGYEQYF.

This chain uses TRBV9 with TRBJ1-1; 9 bases are shared with TRBD1. Per germline, CDR1 SGDLS and CDR2 YYNGEE. The CDR3 spans 15 residues. V trimming: 3 bases; J trimming: 4 bases; junction bases outside the gene matches: 7. As DNA, the CDR3 is TGTGCCAGCAGCGCCACAGGGGGCCGGGGCACTGAAGCTTTCTTT. As protein: CASSATGGRGTEAFF.

V is TRBV5-1 and J is TRBJ2-1, with D unclear. The germline CDR1 and CDR2 sequences are SGHRS and YFSETQ. This CDR3 has 13 amino acids. Trimming pared 4 bases from V and 7 bases from J, leaving 12 bases between. CDR3 sequence reads: CASSPTVGNEQFF. CDR3 bases: TGCGCCAGCAGCCCCACGGTTGGTAATGAGCAGTTCTTC.

A single count supports this clone. The rearrangement links TRBV4-1 to TRBJ1-4; possibly TRBD1 for D (5 bases). The CDR3 contains 16 residues. Germline V CDR1 and CDR2: MGHRA, YSYEKL. V was clipped by 2 bases and J by 2 bases, with 12 bases between them. The DNA for the CDR3 is TGCGCCAGCAGCCAACATAGACAGTTCACTAATGAAAAACTGTTTTTT. Translation: CASSQHRQFTNEKLFF.

This clone has just one count. The chain employs TRBV11-1 and TRBJ2-7, with a possible D match to TRBD2 (6 bases). V lost 8 bases and J 6 bases, leaving 20 bases between the germline ends. Germline CDR1 reads SGHAT; CDR2 reads FQDESV (reference sequence). The CDR3 contains 14 residues. The CDR3 protein is CASAKAGNVREQYF. CDR3 DNA: TGTGCCAGCGCCAAGGCGGGAAATGTACGCGAGCAGTACTTC.

V gene TRBV30 combines with J gene TRBJ1-2; no reliable D call. V gave up 0 bases and J gave up 8 bases, with 7 bases separating them. Germline loops: CDR1 GTSNPN, CDR2 SVGIG (reference sequence). CDR3 length equals 11 residues. In DNA, the CDR3 is TGTGCCTGGAGTGTAACTCTGGGCTACACCTTC. Translation: CAWSVTLGYTF.

The gene calls are TRBV7-2 and TRBJ2-7; D is perhaps TRBD2 (6 bases). Trimming removed 6 bases from V and 1 base from J, with 16 bases in between. The CDR3 loop spans 15 amino acids. Germline V gives CDR1 SGHTA, CDR2 FQGNSA. The CDR3 spells CASSRLPGTSYEQYF. CDR3 nucleotides: TGTGCCAGCAGTCGTCTCCCCGGGACTTCCTACGAGCAGTACTTC.

On this clone itself: Different DNA sequences within this sample yield the same CDR3. The chain links TRBV7-9 to TRBJ2-7, with TRBD1 matching 8 bases. The length of the CDR3 is 14 residues. Germline CDR1 and CDR2: SEHNR and FQNEAQ (reference sequence). V lost 4 bases, J lost 2 bases, and 4 bases stayed unmatched. The CDR3 bases are TGTGCCAGCAGCTCGAGGACAGGGACCTACGAGCAGTACTTC. Protein: CASSSRTGTYEQYF.

V gene TRBV28 combines with J gene TRBJ2-1; 9 bases line up with TRBD2. The CDR3 loop spans 12 amino acids. Germline CDR1 and CDR2: MDHEN and SYDVKM. V was clipped by 11 bases and J by 8 bases; unmatched bases: 7. Written as DNA, the CDR3 is TGTGCCGTTAGCGGGAGTATCCATGAGCAGTTCTTC. It encodes CAVSGSIHEQFF.

The chain couples TRBV7-3 to TRBJ2-1; D is unresolved. In germline, CDR1 is SGHTA, CDR2 FQGTGA. This CDR3 region has 13 residues. Trimming pared 5 bases from V and 6 bases from J, leaving 11 bases between. CDR3 in amino acids: CASSPPTGNEQFF. The CDR3, as DNA: TGTGCCAGCAGCCCCCCTACTGGCAATGAGCAGTTCTTC.

This clone was recorded many times. The V gene is TRBV3-1 (or the pseudogene TRBV3-2), the J gene TRBJ2-1, with TRBD2 identical over 11 bases. This CDR3 region has 20 residues. CDR1 and CDR2 from the germline V gene are LGHDT and YNNKEL (reference sequence). After removal of 2 bases from V and 4 bases from J, the junction contained 16 bases not matched to a gene. DNA of the CDR3: TGTGCCAGCAGCCAATCGGTCGCGTCCCAGGGACTAGCGGATTACAATGAGCAGTTCTTC. Amino acids: CASSQSVASQGLADYNEQFF.

The V and J genes are TRBV5-8 and TRBJ2-1, with TRBD1 as a possible D gene (5 bases). Germline V CDR1 and CDR2: SGHTS, YDEGEE. The CDR3 runs 13 residues. Trimming pared 1 base from V and 10 bases from J, leaving 12 bases between. Here the CDR3 DNA reads TGTGCCAGCAGCTTGCAGGGAATAGGGGAGCAGTTCTTC. As protein: CASSLQGIGEQFF.

The rearrangement links TRBV6-5 to TRBJ1-2, with TRBD1 matching over 12 bases. With V trimmed by 0 bases and J by 8 bases, 1 base remained unmatched. CDR1 is MNHEY and CDR2 is SVGAGI in the germline V gene. The CDR3 extends over 14 amino acids. CDR3 sequence (DNA): TGTGCCAGCAGTTACTCCGGGACAGGGGGCGGCTACACCTTC. Its protein product is CASSYSGTGGGYTF.